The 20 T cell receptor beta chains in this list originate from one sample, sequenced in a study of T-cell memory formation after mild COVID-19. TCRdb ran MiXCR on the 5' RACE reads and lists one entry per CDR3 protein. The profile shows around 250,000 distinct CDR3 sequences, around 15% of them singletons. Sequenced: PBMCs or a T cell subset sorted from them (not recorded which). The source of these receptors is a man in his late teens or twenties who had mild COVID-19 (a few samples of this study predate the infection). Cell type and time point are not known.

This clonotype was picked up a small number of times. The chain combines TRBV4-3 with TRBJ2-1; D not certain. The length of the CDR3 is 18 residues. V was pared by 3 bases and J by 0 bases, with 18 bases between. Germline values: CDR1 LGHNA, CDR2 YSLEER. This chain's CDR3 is CASSHHRSRHCSYNEQFF. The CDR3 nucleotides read TGCGCCAGCAGCCACCATCGGTCTAGACACTGCTCCTACAATGAGCAGTTCTTC.

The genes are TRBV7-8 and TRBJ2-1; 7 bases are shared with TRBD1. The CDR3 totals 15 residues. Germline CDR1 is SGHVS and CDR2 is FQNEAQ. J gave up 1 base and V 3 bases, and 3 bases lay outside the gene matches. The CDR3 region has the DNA TGTGCCAGCAGCTTGAACAGGGGATCCTACAATGAGCAGTTCTTC. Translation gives CASSLNRGSYNEQFF.

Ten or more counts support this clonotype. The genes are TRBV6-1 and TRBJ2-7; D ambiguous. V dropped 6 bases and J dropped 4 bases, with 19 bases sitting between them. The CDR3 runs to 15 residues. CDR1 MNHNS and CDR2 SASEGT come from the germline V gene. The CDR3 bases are TGTGCCAGCAGCTTTGACACAGCCTTAGGGTACGAGCAGTACTTC. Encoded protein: CASSFDTALGYEQYF.

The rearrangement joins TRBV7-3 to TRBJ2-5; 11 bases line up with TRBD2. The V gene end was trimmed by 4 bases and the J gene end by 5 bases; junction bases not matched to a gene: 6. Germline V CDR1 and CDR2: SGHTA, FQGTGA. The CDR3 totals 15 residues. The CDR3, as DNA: TGTGCCAGCAGCTATAGCGGGGGGGCCAGGGAGACCCAGTACTTC. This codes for CASSYSGGARETQYF.

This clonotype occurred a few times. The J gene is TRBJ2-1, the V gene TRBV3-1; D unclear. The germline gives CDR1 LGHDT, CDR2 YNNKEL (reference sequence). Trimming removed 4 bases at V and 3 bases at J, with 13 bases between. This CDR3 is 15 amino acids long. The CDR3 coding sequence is TGTGCCAGCAGCCTCCCCGGACCCTTCTACAATGAGCAGTTCTTC. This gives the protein CASSLPGPFYNEQFF.

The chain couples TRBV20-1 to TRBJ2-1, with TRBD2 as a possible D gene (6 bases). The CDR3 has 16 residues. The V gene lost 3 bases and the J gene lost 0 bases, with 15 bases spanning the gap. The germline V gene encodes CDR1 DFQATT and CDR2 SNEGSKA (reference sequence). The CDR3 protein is CSASQIAANSYNEQFF. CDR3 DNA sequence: TGCAGTGCTAGTCAAATAGCGGCGAACTCCTACAATGAGCAGTTCTTC.

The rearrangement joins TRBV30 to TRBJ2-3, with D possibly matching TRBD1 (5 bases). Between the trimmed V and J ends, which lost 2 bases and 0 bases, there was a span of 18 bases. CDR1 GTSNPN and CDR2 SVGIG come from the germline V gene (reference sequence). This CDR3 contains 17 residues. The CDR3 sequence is CAWSPLSSSGSTDTQYF. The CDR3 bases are TGTGCCTGGAGTCCCCTCTCCTCTTCAGGGAGCACAGATACGCAGTATTTT.

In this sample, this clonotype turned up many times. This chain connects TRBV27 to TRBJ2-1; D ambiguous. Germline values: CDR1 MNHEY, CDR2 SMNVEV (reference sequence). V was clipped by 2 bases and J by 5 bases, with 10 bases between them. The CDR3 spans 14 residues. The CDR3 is CASSLGMAHNEQFF. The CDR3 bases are TGTGCCAGCAGTTTAGGGATGGCTCACAATGAGCAGTTCTTC.

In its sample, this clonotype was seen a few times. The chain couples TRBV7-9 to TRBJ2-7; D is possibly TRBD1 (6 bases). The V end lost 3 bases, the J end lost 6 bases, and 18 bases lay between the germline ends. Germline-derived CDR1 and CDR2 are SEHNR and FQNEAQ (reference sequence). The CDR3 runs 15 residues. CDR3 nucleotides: TGTGCCAGCAGCTTCTCCGGTACAGGGTCCCTCGAGCAGTACTTC. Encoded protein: CASSFSGTGSLEQYF.

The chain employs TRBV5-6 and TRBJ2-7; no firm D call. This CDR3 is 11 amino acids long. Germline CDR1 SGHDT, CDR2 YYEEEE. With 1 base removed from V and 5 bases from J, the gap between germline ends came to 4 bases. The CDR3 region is CASSLYHEQYF. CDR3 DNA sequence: TGTGCCAGCAGCTTGTACCACGAGCAGTACTTC.

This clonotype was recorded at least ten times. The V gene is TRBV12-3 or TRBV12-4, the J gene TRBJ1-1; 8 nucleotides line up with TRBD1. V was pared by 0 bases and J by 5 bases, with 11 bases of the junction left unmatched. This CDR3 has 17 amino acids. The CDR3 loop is CASSLARWTRQGTEAFF. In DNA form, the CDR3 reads TGTGCCAGCAGTTTAGCGCGGTGGACCCGACAGGGGACTGAAGCTTTCTTT.

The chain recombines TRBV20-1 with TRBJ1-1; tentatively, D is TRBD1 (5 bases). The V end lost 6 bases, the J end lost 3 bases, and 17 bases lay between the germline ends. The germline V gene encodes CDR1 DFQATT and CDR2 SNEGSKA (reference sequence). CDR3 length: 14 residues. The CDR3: CSAARQTLHTEAFF. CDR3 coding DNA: TGCAGTGCGGCAAGACAGACCCTCCACACTGAAGCTTTCTTT.

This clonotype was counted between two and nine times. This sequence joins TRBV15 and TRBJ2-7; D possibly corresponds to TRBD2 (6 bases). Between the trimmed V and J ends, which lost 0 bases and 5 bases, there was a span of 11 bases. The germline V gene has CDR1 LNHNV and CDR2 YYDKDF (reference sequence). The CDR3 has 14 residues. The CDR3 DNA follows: TGTGCCACCAGCAGAGATCGGCGGGGACACGAGCAGTACTTC. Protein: CATSRDRRGHEQYF.

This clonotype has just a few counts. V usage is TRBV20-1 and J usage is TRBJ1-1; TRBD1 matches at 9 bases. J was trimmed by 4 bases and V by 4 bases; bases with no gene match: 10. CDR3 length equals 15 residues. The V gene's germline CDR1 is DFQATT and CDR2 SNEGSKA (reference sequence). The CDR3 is CSANRGRVTSTEAFF. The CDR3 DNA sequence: TGCAGTGCTAACAGGGGGCGGGTAACTAGCACTGAAGCTTTCTTT.

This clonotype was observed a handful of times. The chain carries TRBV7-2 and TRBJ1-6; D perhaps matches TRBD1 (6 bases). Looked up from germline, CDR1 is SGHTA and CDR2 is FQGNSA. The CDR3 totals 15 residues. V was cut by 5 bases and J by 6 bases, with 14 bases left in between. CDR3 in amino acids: CASSELQGINSPLHF. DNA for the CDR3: TGTGCCAGCAGCGAGCTACAGGGTATTAATTCACCCCTCCACTTT.

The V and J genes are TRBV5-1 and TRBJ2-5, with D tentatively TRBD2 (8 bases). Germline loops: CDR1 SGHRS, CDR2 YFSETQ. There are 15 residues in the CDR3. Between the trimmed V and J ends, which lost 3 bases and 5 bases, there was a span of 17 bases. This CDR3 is CASSSEGASGETQYF. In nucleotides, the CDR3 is TGCGCCAGCAGCTCCGAGGGGGCTAGCGGGGAGACCCAGTACTTC. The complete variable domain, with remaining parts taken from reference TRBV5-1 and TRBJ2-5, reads KAGVTQTPRYLIKTRGQQVTLSCSPISGHRSVSWYQQTPGQGLQFLFEYFSETQRNKGNFPGRFSGRQFSNSRSEMNVSTLELGDSALYLCASSSEGASGETQYFGPGTRLLVL.

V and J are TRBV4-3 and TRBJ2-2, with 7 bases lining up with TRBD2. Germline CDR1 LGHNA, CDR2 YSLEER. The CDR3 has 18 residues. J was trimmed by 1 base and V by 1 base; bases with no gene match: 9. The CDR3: CASSQGVPLAENTGELFF. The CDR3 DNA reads TGCGCCAGCAGCCAAGGGGTCCCCCTAGCGGAGAACACCGGGGAGCTGTTTTTT.

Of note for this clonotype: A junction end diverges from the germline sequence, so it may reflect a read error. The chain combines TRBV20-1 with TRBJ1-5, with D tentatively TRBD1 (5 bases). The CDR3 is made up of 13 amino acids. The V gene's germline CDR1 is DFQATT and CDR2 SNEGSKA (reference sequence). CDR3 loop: CSAGDRVNQPQHF. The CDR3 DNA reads TGCAGTGCTGGAGACAGAGTAAATCAGCCCCAGCATTTT.

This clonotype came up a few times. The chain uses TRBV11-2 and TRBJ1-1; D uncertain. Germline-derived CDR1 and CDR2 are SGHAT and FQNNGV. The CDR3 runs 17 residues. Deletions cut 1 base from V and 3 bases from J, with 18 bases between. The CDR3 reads CASSLVFTARADTEAFF. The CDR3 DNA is TGTGCCAGCAGCTTAGTATTCACAGCCCGCGCGGACACTGAAGCTTTCTTT.

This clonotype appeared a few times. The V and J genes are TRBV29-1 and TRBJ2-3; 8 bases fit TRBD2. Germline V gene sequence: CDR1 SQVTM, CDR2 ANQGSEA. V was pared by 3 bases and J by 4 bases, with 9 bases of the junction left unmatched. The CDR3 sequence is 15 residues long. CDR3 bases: TGCAGCGTTGAGCACGGGGGGGCCGCGGCAGATACGCAGTATTTT. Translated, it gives CSVEHGGAAADTQYF.